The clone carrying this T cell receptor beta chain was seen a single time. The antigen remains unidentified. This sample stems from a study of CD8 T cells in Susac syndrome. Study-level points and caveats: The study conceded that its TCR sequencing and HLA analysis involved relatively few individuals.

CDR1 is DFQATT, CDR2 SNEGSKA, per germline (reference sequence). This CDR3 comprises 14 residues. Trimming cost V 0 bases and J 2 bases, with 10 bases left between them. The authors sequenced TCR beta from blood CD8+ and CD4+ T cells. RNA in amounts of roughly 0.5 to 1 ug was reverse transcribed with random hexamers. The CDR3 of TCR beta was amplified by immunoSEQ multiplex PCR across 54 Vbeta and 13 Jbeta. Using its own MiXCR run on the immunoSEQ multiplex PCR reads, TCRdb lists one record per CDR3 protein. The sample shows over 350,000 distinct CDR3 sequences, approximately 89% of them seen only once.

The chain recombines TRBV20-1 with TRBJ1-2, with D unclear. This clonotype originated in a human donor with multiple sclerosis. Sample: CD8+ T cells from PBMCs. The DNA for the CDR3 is TGCAGTGCTAGAGAACTCAACAGAAACTATGGCTACACCTTC. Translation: CSARELNRNYGYTF.